This entry lists 19 T cell receptor beta chains sequenced from one sample in a study of blood T cell repertoires in COVID-19. Using immunoSEQ multiplex PCR, the repertoire was profiled, and TCRdb retains in-frame clones only, with some absent. The sample includes about 200,000 clones, about 82% of them seen just once. Source material: PBMCs or T cells enriched from blood (not recorded which). These receptors all stem from a man between 40 and 49 years old with acute COVID-19.

In DNA form, the CDR3 reads TGTGCCAGCAGCAGCTCAGCGGGAGGGTCTCCCGGGGAGCTGTTTTTT. Translated, it gives CASSSSAGGSPGELFF. The chain combines TRBV13 with TRBJ2-2, with TRBD2 matching 10 bases. Germline V gives CDR1 PRHDT, CDR2 FYEKMQ (reference sequence). Trimming at V came to 5 bases and at J to 6 bases, leaving 9 bases not matched to a gene. The CDR3 spans 16 residues.

This clone was seen just once. The junction differs from germline at one of its ends, possibly a read error. V gene TRBV19 combines with J gene TRBJ2-7; possibly TRBD1 for D (6 bases). This CDR3 comprises 13 residues. The germline gives CDR1 LNHDA, CDR2 SQIVND (reference sequence). The CDR3 nucleotides read TGTGCAAGTAAGGGACACAGCTCCTACGAGCAGTACTTC. The encoded protein is CASKGHSSYEQYF.

The V call is TRBV19, the J call TRBJ1-4; 7 bases line up with TRBD1. The CDR3 consists of 15 residues. Germline CDR1 and CDR2: LNHDA and SQIVND (reference sequence). Trimming cost V 7 bases and J 10 bases; bases outside gene matches: 15. The CDR3 region has the DNA TGTGCCAGTACACCACCAGGGGGTAGATTCGGAAAACTGTTTTTT. Protein sequence: CASTPPGGRFGKLFF.

V is TRBV7-9 and J is TRBJ2-7; D not resolved. Trimming took off 5 bases at V and 4 bases at J, with 18 bases between the two ends. CDR1 is SEHNR, CDR2 FQNEAQ, per germline (reference sequence). The length of the CDR3 is 15 residues. CDR3 sequence (DNA): TGTGCCAGCAGCCCCCCCCCGGGTGGTAGGTACGAGCAGTACTTC. Its protein is CASSPPPGGRYEQYF.

The chain carries TRBV7-2 and TRBJ2-7, with D uncertain. V lost 5 bases to trimming and J lost 3 bases, with 8 bases between them. Germline CDR1 is SGHTA and CDR2 is FQGNSA. The CDR3 consists of 12 residues. CDR3 bases: TGTGCCAGCAGCGCAACCGGCTACGAGCAGTACTTC. Its protein is CASSATGYEQYF.

This clone was observed a single time. The chain combines TRBV5-1 with TRBJ2-1, with D tentatively TRBD2 (7 bases). V was cut by 0 bases and J by 1 base, with 11 bases left in between. The CDR3 length is 16 residues. Germline CDR1 is SGHRS and CDR2 is YFSETQ. The CDR3 DNA reads TGCGCCAGCAGCTTGGATGAGGGGGGGTCCTACAATGAGCAGTTCTTC. It encodes CASSLDEGGSYNEQFF.

The rearrangement uses TRBV29-1 and TRBJ2-7; D possibly corresponds to TRBD1 (5 bases). V was trimmed by 4 bases and J by 2 bases, leaving 9 bases between them. The CDR3 consists of 12 residues. CDR1 SQVTM and CDR2 ANQGSEA come from the germline V gene. CDR3 protein: CSVVPRAYEQYF. DNA of the CDR3: TGCAGCGTTGTCCCCAGGGCCTACGAGCAGTACTTC.

This chain's CDR3 is CASSSAGTGGNTIYF. CDR3 nucleotide sequence: TGTGCCAGCAGCTCCGCCGGGACAGGTGGAAACACCATATATTTT. The chain has TRBV5-8 and TRBJ1-3; TRBD1 aligns across 8 bases. The trim removed 3 bases at V and 3 bases at J, leaving 5 bases unmatched. The CDR3 runs to 15 residues. The germline gives CDR1 SGHTS, CDR2 YDEGEE.

This clone turned up a few times. The chain recombines TRBV29-1 with TRBJ1-2; unclear D gene. From germline, CDR1 is SQVTM and CDR2 ANQGSEA. This CDR3 region has 13 residues. Trimming left V 4 bases short and J 3 bases short, with 12 bases between. CDR3 loop: CSVGALKDYGYTF. For the CDR3, the DNA is TGCAGCGTTGGGGCACTCAAGGACTATGGCTACACCTTC.

This chain links TRBV19 with TRBJ1-2; 8 nucleotides align to TRBD1. The CDR3 covers 16 residues. From germline, CDR1 is LNHDA and CDR2 SQIVND (reference sequence). V was clipped by 7 bases and J by 4 bases; unmatched bases: 14. CDR3 amino acids: CASIGLAGQAPYGYTF. In DNA, the CDR3 is TGTGCCAGTATAGGACTTGCGGGACAGGCTCCCTATGGCTACACCTTC.

This clone was seen more than once but under ten times. The chain is built from TRBV12-5 and TRBJ1-2; 7 nucleotides line up with TRBD1. Losses at the gene ends were 11 bases for V and 14 bases for J; bases not matched to a gene: 11. CDR3 length: 10 residues. In germline, CDR1 is LGHNT, CDR2 FRNRAP. This chain's CDR3 is CAGALQGKTF. The CDR3 nucleotides read TGTGCTGGTGCACTACAGGGGAAAACCTTC.

This clone has at least ten counts. The rearrangement links TRBV3-1 (or the pseudogene TRBV3-2) to TRBJ2-7; D call uncertain. The germline CDR1 and CDR2 sequences are LGHDT and YNNKEL (reference sequence). The ends were cut back, 1 base at V and 6 bases at J, with 4 bases in the middle. CDR3 length equals 11 residues. CDR3 nucleotides: TGTGCCAGCAGCCAAGTCGGCGAGCAGTACTTC. Its protein product is CASSQVGEQYF.

The rearrangement uses TRBV18 and TRBJ2-1, with 9 nucleotides matching TRBD2. Germline assignment: CDR1 KGHSH and CDR2 LQKENI. J gave up 8 bases and V 0 bases, and 5 bases lay outside the gene matches. CDR3 size: 15 residues. The chain's CDR3 is CASSPPSGSRDEQFF. DNA for the CDR3: TGTGCCAGCTCACCACCTAGCGGGAGTCGGGATGAGCAGTTCTTC.

Note on this clone: The same CDR3 is also encoded by other DNA sequences in this sample. The genes are TRBV5-1 and TRBJ1-4, with 8 bases fitting TRBD1. The CDR3 length is 14 residues. CDR1 is SGHRS, CDR2 YFSETQ, per germline. The V gene end was trimmed by 4 bases and the J gene end by 8 bases; junction bases not matched to a gene: 7. The CDR3 sequence: CASSPGQGGEKLFF. The CDR3, as DNA: TGCGCCAGCAGCCCCGGACAGGGCGGCGAAAAACTGTTTTTT.

This clone occurred a few times. The V gene is TRBV5-6, the J gene TRBJ1-2, with TRBD1 identical over 9 bases. J gave up 10 bases and V 4 bases, and 8 bases lay outside the gene matches. CDR1 SGHDT and CDR2 YYEEEE come from the germline V gene. The length of the CDR3 is 13 residues. CDR3 region: CASSPGQGVVYTF. DNA of the CDR3: TGTGCCAGCAGCCCGGGACAGGGCGTAGTCTACACCTTC.

The chain links TRBV9 to TRBJ1-3, with a possible D match to TRBD1 (6 bases). Germline V gene lookup returns CDR1 SGDLS and CDR2 YYNGEE. V shed 6 bases and J shed 7 bases, with 11 bases lying between them. The CDR3 is made up of 12 amino acids. The chain's CDR3 is CASNRDENTIYF. The DNA for the CDR3 is TGTGCCAGCAACAGGGACGAGAACACCATATATTTT.

The genes are TRBV5-4 and TRBJ2-5, with a weak D call TRBD1 (5 bases). V was pared by 4 bases and J by 2 bases, with 12 bases between. Germline V gene sequence: CDR1 SGHNT, CDR2 YYREEE (reference sequence). CDR3 length: 14 residues. The chain's CDR3 is CASSPQDIQETQYF. CDR3 bases: TGTGCCAGCAGCCCGCAGGACATACAAGAGACCCAGTACTTC.

The V call is TRBV3-1 (or the pseudogene TRBV3-2), the J call TRBJ2-4, with a weak D call TRBD2 (5 bases). The ends were cut back, 1 base at V and 8 bases at J, with 12 bases in the middle. The CDR3 loop spans 14 amino acids. CDR1 and CDR2 (germline): LGHDT, YNNKEL (reference sequence). The CDR3 protein is CASSQAVLRDIQYF. The CDR3, as DNA: TGTGCCAGCAGCCAAGCGGTACTGAGGGACATTCAGTACTTC.

J is TRBJ2-2 and V is TRBV27; maybe TRBD1 (5 bases). Trimming removed 5 bases at V and 4 bases at J, with 14 bases between. Germline CDR1 is MNHEY and CDR2 is SMNVEV (reference sequence). CDR3 length: 15 residues. The CDR3 DNA is TGTGCCAGCAGTCAATGGACAAAATCCACCGGGGAGCTGTTTTTT. It is translated as CASSQWTKSTGELFF.